Below are 16 T cell receptor beta chains sequenced from a single sample in a study of cytomegalovirus exposure and HLA in healthy donors. The PCR contained 60 Vbeta and 13 Jbeta primers. This table comes from immunoSEQ multiplex PCR, and its TCRdb copy is limited to in-frame clones, with some not included. This table holds some 130,000 clones, around 80% found once. Sequencing input: PBMCs. These receptors were collected from a man between 25 and 39 years old in good health.

This clone was counted once. The chain links TRBV4-3 to TRBJ2-5; TRBD1 matches 7 bases. The DNA end favors TRBJ2-7, so the J call may be wrong. Germline V CDR1 and CDR2: LGHNA, YSLEER. The CDR3 totals 14 residues. The CDR3 loop is CASSQGQGRCEQYF. CDR3 coding DNA: TGCGCCAGCAGCCAAGGACAGGGACGCTGCGAGCAGTACTTC.

The chain employs TRBV15 and TRBJ2-7, with D maybe TRBD1 (5 bases). The CDR3 loop spans 14 amino acids. Looked up from germline, CDR1 is LNHNV and CDR2 is YYDKDF (reference sequence). Trimming left V 3 bases short and J 4 bases short, with 13 bases between. CDR3 nucleotide sequence: TGTGCCACCAGCAGCTACGACAGTCTGTACGAGCAGTACTTC. It yields the protein CATSSYDSLYEQYF.

The CDR3 nucleotides read TGTGCCAGCAGCTTAGGTCTAGCGGCCGGGGAGCTGTTTTTT. Its protein product is CASSLGLAAGELFF. J is TRBJ2-2 and V is TRBV7-9, with TRBD2 matching over 7 bases. Germline CDR1 reads SEHNR; CDR2 reads FQNEAQ (reference sequence). After removal of 1 base from V and 6 bases from J, the junction contained 2 bases not matched to a gene. CDR3 size: 14 residues. The entire variable domain, with the rest obtained from reference TRBV7-9 and TRBJ2-2, is as follows: DTGVSQNPRHKITKRGQNVTFRCDPISEHNRLYWYRQTLGQGPEFLTYFQNEAQLEKSRLLSDRFSAERPKGSFSTLEIQRTEQGDSAMYLCASSLGLAAGELFFGEGSRLTVL.

Concerning this clone: Germline is not matched at one junction end, which may reflect a read error. The chain links TRBV7-8 to TRBJ2-7; the D gene is possibly TRBD1 (5 bases). The CDR3 is 15 amino acids. Germline loops: CDR1 SGHVS, CDR2 FQNEAQ. Written as DNA, the CDR3 is TGTGTCAGCAGCTTAGCTGAGACAGCCAACTACGAGCAGTACTTC. Amino acid sequence: CVSSLAETANYEQYF.

This chain joins TRBV9 and TRBJ2-1, with D unresolved. CDR1 and CDR2 (germline): SGDLS, YYNGEE. V was shortened by 4 bases and J by 0 bases, with 14 bases between the two germline ends. The CDR3 covers 16 residues. CDR3: CASSPTGGSSYNEQFF. CDR3 nucleotide sequence: TGTGCCAGCAGCCCAACCGGCGGCAGCTCCTACAATGAGCAGTTCTTC.

The chain's CDR3 is CASSQDAGSSYNEQFF. The CDR3 coding sequence is TGTGCCAGCAGCCAAGATGCGGGAAGCTCCTACAATGAGCAGTTCTTC. The chain employs TRBV14 and TRBJ2-1; tentative D call: TRBD2 (6 bases). V was trimmed by 0 bases and J by 0 bases, leaving 9 bases between them. Per the germline V gene, CDR1 is SGHDN and CDR2 is FVKESK. The CDR3 is made up of 16 amino acids.

CDR3: CASNTRTSGRAADTQYF. The CDR3 DNA reads TGTGCCAGTAACACCCGGACTAGCGGGAGGGCGGCAGATACGCAGTATTTT. This sequence joins TRBV19 and TRBJ2-3, with 15 bases aligning to TRBD2. The V gene's germline CDR1 is LNHDA and CDR2 SQIVND (reference sequence). Losses at the gene ends were 7 bases for V and 4 bases for J; bases not matched to a gene: 9. The CDR3 is 17 amino acids. Full variable domain (rest looked up from reference TRBV19 and TRBJ2-3): DGGITQSPKYLFRKEGQNVTLSCEQNLNHDAMYWYRQDPGQGLRLIYYSQIVNDFQKGDIAEGYSVSREKKESFPLTVTSAQKNPTAFYLCASNTRTSGRAADTQYFGPGTRLTVL.

The chain couples TRBV7-2 to TRBJ2-7; 12 bases match TRBD2. The trim removed 4 bases at V and 9 bases at J, leaving 7 bases unmatched. The CDR3 consists of 14 residues. Germline CDR1 and CDR2: SGHTA and FQGNSA. CDR3 amino acids: CASSSAGLAGLQYF. CDR3 DNA sequence: TGTGCCAGCAGCTCCGCGGGACTAGCGGGTCTGCAGTACTTC.

The V call is TRBV29-1, the J call TRBJ2-7; tentative D call: TRBD1 (5 bases). The CDR3 consists of 13 residues. Trimming cost V 4 bases and J 3 bases, with 13 bases left between them. Germline assignment: CDR1 SQVTM and CDR2 ANQGSEA. CDR3 protein: CSVGAGKDYEQYF. In nucleotides, the CDR3 is TGCAGCGTTGGGGCAGGGAAAGACTACGAGCAGTACTTC.

This clone was counted between two and nine times. The rearrangement uses TRBV15 and TRBJ2-5; tentatively, D is TRBD2 (6 bases). The closer fit of TRBJ2-7 to the DNA end suggests the J call may be wrong. Germline CDR1 LNHNV, CDR2 YYDKDF (reference sequence). This CDR3 has 16 amino acids. CDR3 sequence reads: CATSSTGTPALYEQYF. In DNA form, the CDR3 reads TGTGCCACCAGCAGTACCGGGACTCCCGCACTCTACGAGCAGTACTTC.

The chain's CDR3 is CASSYLGGYEQYF. Here the CDR3 DNA reads TGTGCCAGCAGTTACTTGGGGGGCTACGAGCAGTACTTC. The rearrangement joins TRBV6-6 to TRBJ2-7, with a possible D match to TRBD2 (6 bases). V lost 1 base to trimming and J lost 3 bases, with 7 bases between them. From germline, CDR1 is MNHNY and CDR2 SVGAGI (reference sequence). The CDR3 has 13 amino acids.

The V call is TRBV10-1, the J call TRBJ2-1, with D possibly TRBD2 on 6 matching bases. With 2 bases removed from V and 8 bases from J, the gap between germline ends came to 13 bases. Germline V gives CDR1 WNHNN, CDR2 SYGVQD (reference sequence). CDR3 length equals 14 residues. CDR3 DNA: TGCGCCAGCAGTGAGGCGGGGAGCCTCCATGAGCAGTTCTTC. Encoded protein: CASSEAGSLHEQFF.

J is TRBJ2-2 and V is TRBV5-4, with a tentative D call TRBD1 (5 bases). V lost 0 bases and J lost 6, with 9 bases in between. The CDR3 loop spans 14 amino acids. Germline V lookup: CDR1 SGHNT, CDR2 YYREEE (reference sequence). The CDR3 nucleotides are TGTGCCAGCAGCTTGGCCCAGGGTCCCGGGGAGCTGTTTTTT. Its translation: CASSLAQGPGELFF.

This chain joins TRBV19 and TRBJ2-3, with D perhaps matching TRBD2 (5 bases). CDR1 and CDR2 from the germline V gene are LNHDA and SQIVND (reference sequence). Trimming left V 8 bases short and J 4 bases short, with 16 bases between. This CDR3 is built from 14 residues. The DNA for the CDR3 is TGTGCCAGTGGGAGTGGGGATGGTCCAGATACGCAGTATTTT. It is translated as CASGSGDGPDTQYF.

The rearrangement links TRBV6-1 to TRBJ2-5, with unresolved D. Germline V lookup: CDR1 MNHNS, CDR2 SASEGT. This CDR3 is 11 amino acids long. The V and J ends lost 7 bases and 5 bases respectively, with 8 bases between them. Here the CDR3 reads CASTGRETQYF. For the CDR3, the DNA is TGTGCCAGCACGGGTAGGGAGACCCAGTACTTC.

This clone was seen just once. The chain recombines TRBV7-8 with TRBJ2-5; tentative D call: TRBD2 (6 bases). The V end was cut by 1 base, the J end by 5 bases, with 20 bases between. This CDR3 is 17 amino acids long. The germline gives CDR1 SGHVS, CDR2 FQNEAQ. This CDR3 reads CASSLGAAGRARETQYF. The CDR3 DNA sequence: TGTGCCAGCAGCTTAGGGGCGGCGGGACGGGCGAGGGAGACCCAGTACTTC.